A single sample gave rise to the 26 T cell receptor beta chains below, sequenced in a study of CD4 T cells in relation to SARS-CoV-2 and coronaviruses. Repertoires were generated with immunoSEQ multiplex PCR, while TCRdb's copy carries only in-frame clones and drops some. In the table there are 25,000 to 30,000 clones, 74% of which are singletons. Unexposed donor CD4+ T cells date from about 2011-2018, before the COVID-19 pandemic. Isolation of CD4+ T cells took place after about 10 days in culture. The antigens for these receptors are not known. Specimen: CD4+ T cells from PBMCs, cultured in vitro. The source is a human donor in good health.

The rearrangement links TRBV11-2 to TRBJ1-2, with D unclear. CDR1 and CDR2 (germline): SGHAT, FQNNGV. This CDR3 is 9 amino acids long. The ends were cut back, 10 bases at V and 7 bases at J, with 7 bases in the middle. The CDR3 protein is CATFPGYTF. CDR3 sequence (DNA): TGTGCCACCTTCCCTGGCTACACCTTC.

This clone was seen a single time. The rearrangement uses TRBV3-1 (or the pseudogene TRBV3-2) and TRBJ1-5; the D is unclear. Trimming took 0 bases from V and 7 from J, leaving 13 bases between them. In germline, CDR1 is LGHDT, CDR2 YNNKEL (reference sequence). The CDR3 extends over 15 amino acids. CDR3 loop: CASSQDYGKGQPQHF. In DNA form, the CDR3 reads TGTGCCAGCAGCCAAGATTATGGGAAAGGACAGCCCCAGCATTTT.

V gene TRBV12-2 combines with J gene TRBJ2-1; TRBD2 is the table's D call, not checked against the DNA. TRBV12-2 is a recognized pseudogene. The CDR3 contains 15 residues. CDR3 residues: CASRLGTSHYNEQFF. The DNA of the CDR3 is TGTGCAAGTCGCTTAGGTACTAGCCACTACAATGAGCAGTTCTTC.

V usage is TRBV7-9 and J usage is TRBJ1-6; D is unclear. Germline assignment: CDR1 SEHNR and CDR2 FQNEAQ (reference sequence). Trimming cost V 5 bases and J 3 bases, with 11 bases left between them. The CDR3 consists of 15 residues. DNA of the CDR3: TGTGCCAGCAGCGACCGGGCCAACTATAATTCACCCCTCCACTTT. Translating gives CASSDRANYNSPLHF.

J is TRBJ2-7 and V is TRBV7-2; 10 bases align to TRBD2. V gave up 1 base and J gave up 0 bases; unmatched junction bases: 3. Germline V gene data show CDR1 as SGHTA and CDR2 as FQGNSA. The CDR3 is 16 residues long. The CDR3 coding sequence is TGTGCCAGCAGCTTAGGGAGCGGGGGGGCCTCCTACGAGCAGTACTTC. It is translated as CASSLGSGGASYEQYF.

The chain carries TRBV7-9 and TRBJ2-7; tentatively, D is TRBD1 (6 bases). Trimming left V 5 bases short and J 0 bases short, with 8 bases between. Looked up from germline, CDR1 is SEHNR and CDR2 is FQNEAQ (reference sequence). CDR3 length equals 13 residues. The CDR3 coding sequence is TGTGCCAGCAGCCGACAGGCCTCCTACGAGCAGTACTTC. The encoded protein is CASSRQASYEQYF.

Concerning this clone: At one of its ends the junction is not consistent with the germline gene, which may arise from a read error. J is TRBJ2-1 and V is TRBV20-1, with D possibly called TRBD1 or TRBD2 (5 bases each). Germline V CDR1 and CDR2: DFQATT, SNEGSKA (reference sequence). The CDR3 is 11 residues long. As DNA, the CDR3 is TGCAGTGCTACCCCGGGACCCGTGATGGTCTTC. Translation: CSATPGPVMVF.

This chain connects TRBV19 to TRBJ2-5; 11 bases line up with TRBD2. Germline V gives CDR1 LNHDA, CDR2 SQIVND (reference sequence). The V and J ends lost 6 bases and 3 bases, in that order; junction bases with no gene match: 0. The CDR3 contains 13 residues. This CDR3 is CASRGLAEETQYF. The CDR3 coding sequence is TGTGCCAGTAGGGGACTAGCGGAAGAGACCCAGTACTTC.

The V and J genes are TRBV28 and TRBJ2-2; possibly TRBD1 for D (6 bases). With 3 bases removed from V and 1 base from J, the gap between germline ends came to 9 bases. The CDR3 is 15 amino acids. Germline CDR1 MDHEN, CDR2 SYDVKM. The chain's CDR3 is CASSFLDRNTGELFF. The CDR3 nucleotides read TGTGCCAGCAGTTTCTTGGACAGGAACACCGGGGAGCTGTTTTTT.

The rearrangement uses TRBV24-1 and TRBJ2-3, with D uncertain. V was shortened by 3 bases and J by 2 bases, with 5 bases between the two germline ends. The CDR3 has 13 residues. Germline CDR1 KGHDR, CDR2 SFDVKD. CDR3 nucleotides: TGTGCCACCAGTGATCAAAACACAGATACGCAGTATTTT. This translates into CATSDQNTDTQYF.

The rearrangement links TRBV4-2 to TRBJ1-2; no clear D. The CDR3 runs 16 residues. Between the trimmed V and J ends, which lost 1 base and 8 bases, there was a span of 20 bases. Germline V gene data show CDR1 as LGHNA and CDR2 as YNFKEQ. The CDR3 loop is CASSQAQDPLGLGYTF. Here the CDR3 DNA reads TGTGCCAGCAGCCAAGCCCAAGACCCTTTAGGTCTAGGCTACACCTTC.

J is TRBJ2-7 and V is TRBV3-1 (or the pseudogene TRBV3-2); D remains unclear. Germline CDR1 is LGHDT and CDR2 is YNNKEL (reference sequence). The CDR3 spans 14 residues. The V end lost 4 bases, the J end lost 2 bases, and 12 bases lay between the germline ends. CDR3 loop: CASSPQAWAYEQYF. The CDR3 region has the DNA TGTGCCAGCAGCCCCCAGGCCTGGGCCTACGAGCAGTACTTC.

The chain is built from TRBV2 and TRBJ1-1; D gene ambiguous. Trimming stripped 3 bases from V and 1 base from J, with 21 bases between. The CDR3 has 18 residues. Germline V gene lookup returns CDR1 SNHLY and CDR2 FYNNEI. CDR3 region: CASSERAAGRDGNTEAFF. In DNA, the CDR3 is TGTGCCAGCAGTGAGAGGGCAGCCGGGCGTGATGGGAACACTGAAGCTTTCTTT.

This clone occurred once. Germline and junction disagree at one end, which may indicate a read error. The rearrangement joins TRBV3-1 (or the pseudogene TRBV3-2) to TRBJ2-3, with D perhaps given as TRBD1 or TRBD2 (7 bases each). The germline V gene encodes CDR1 LGHDT and CDR2 YNNKEL (reference sequence). The CDR3 has 13 residues. The CDR3, as DNA: TGTGCCAGCAGCCAGGGGGGACAGCGGGGTGGGACTTTT. It is translated as CASSQGGQRGGTF.

V and J are TRBV2 and TRBJ2-7, with D perhaps TRBD1 or TRBD2 (6 bases each). In germline, CDR1 is SNHLY, CDR2 FYNNEI. This CDR3 region has 13 residues. The ends were cut back, 7 bases at V and 2 bases at J, with 12 bases in the middle. The CDR3 loop reads CASKEGETYEQYF. The CDR3 DNA is TGTGCCAGCAAGGAGGGGGAGACCTACGAGCAGTACTTC.

The chain is built from TRBV10-3 and TRBJ2-1; D is perhaps TRBD2 (6 bases). Trimming shortened V by 6 bases and J by 8 bases, and 11 bases separated the two germline ends. Germline values: CDR1 ENHRY, CDR2 SYGVKD. The CDR3 is 12 amino acids. The CDR3 spells CAISEGEDEQFF. The CDR3 nucleotides read TGTGCCATCAGCGAAGGGGAGGATGAGCAGTTCTTC.

The rearrangement uses TRBV19 and TRBJ2-2; D gene unclear. CDR3 size: 14 residues. V lost 3 bases and J 1 base, leaving 6 bases between the germline ends. The V gene's germline CDR1 is LNHDA and CDR2 SQIVND (reference sequence). CDR3 amino acids: CASSIWRNTGELFF. In DNA form, the CDR3 reads TGTGCCAGTAGTATCTGGCGGAACACCGGGGAGCTGTTTTTT.

The V call is TRBV9, the J call TRBJ2-1, with 7 bases matching TRBD2. The CDR3 consists of 14 residues. The ends lost 3 bases at V and 7 bases at J; junction bases unmatched: 7. The germline V gene encodes CDR1 SGDLS and CDR2 YYNGEE. Here the CDR3 DNA reads TGTGCCAGCAGCGAGAGGTGGGAGGGTAATGAGCAGTTCTTC. This sequence encodes CASSERWEGNEQFF.

The gene calls are TRBV19 and TRBJ1-1; 12 positions agree with TRBD1. There are 15 residues in the CDR3. Trimming cost V 9 bases and J 3 bases; bases outside gene matches: 8. Germline V gene data show CDR1 as LNHDA and CDR2 as SQIVND (reference sequence). This CDR3 reads CASRDRGPADTEAFF. The DNA of the CDR3 is TGTGCCAGCCGGGACAGGGGGCCCGCGGACACTGAAGCTTTCTTT.

This clone has only a few counts. V is TRBV4-2 and J is TRBJ2-2, with a possible D match to TRBD1 (5 bases). Trimming removed 1 base at V and 1 base at J, with 10 bases between. The CDR3 runs 16 residues. Germline CDR1 reads LGHNA; CDR2 reads YNFKEQ. Here the CDR3 reads CASSQGRQGNTGELFF. The CDR3, as DNA: TGTGCCAGCAGCCAAGGGCGTCAGGGGAACACCGGGGAGCTGTTTTTT.

The V gene is TRBV11-2, the J gene TRBJ2-5; TRBD2 might be the D (6 bases). The CDR3 runs 16 residues. Germline V gene lookup returns CDR1 SGHAT and CDR2 FQNNGV. V shed 1 base and J shed 0 bases, with 12 bases lying between them. CDR3 amino acids: CASSLGTWGDQETQYF. Here the CDR3 DNA reads TGTGCCAGCAGCTTAGGAACTTGGGGGGACCAAGAGACCCAGTACTTC.

This clone is deemed medium-sized. The genes are TRBV27 and TRBJ1-1; no definite D call. The CDR3 spans 15 residues. V was shortened by 10 bases and J by 4 bases, with 22 bases between the two germline ends. Germline V gene sequence: CDR1 MNHEY, CDR2 SMNVEV (reference sequence). The CDR3 nucleotides are TGTGCCACTAGGTATTCCTGGGGAGGGAGCACTGAAGCTTTCTTT. It translates to CATRYSWGGSTEAFF.

J is TRBJ2-7 and V is TRBV4-3, with 7 positions matching TRBD1. The CDR3 extends over 14 amino acids. Trimming removed 3 bases from V and 4 bases from J; junction bases left unmatched: 6. Germline V gene data show CDR1 as LGHNA and CDR2 as YSLEER. The DNA for the CDR3 is TGCGCCAGCAGCCACGGACAGGACCCTTACGAGCAGTACTTC. Translated: CASSHGQDPYEQYF.

This chain uses TRBV9 with TRBJ2-1; D gene uncertain. Trimming stripped 2 bases from V and 0 bases from J, with 9 bases between. The germline V gene has CDR1 SGDLS and CDR2 YYNGEE. The CDR3 has 15 amino acids. The CDR3 DNA reads TGTGCCAGCAGCGTTGGATTAGGCTCCTACAATGAGCAGTTCTTC. It encodes CASSVGLGSYNEQFF.

This clone has a handful of counts. The rearrangement links TRBV6-2 or TRBV6-3 to TRBJ1-5, with 7 bases matching TRBD1. Losses at the gene ends were 5 bases for V and 6 bases for J; bases not matched to a gene: 7. The CDR3 extends over 14 amino acids. Germline CDR1 reads MNHEY; CDR2 reads SVGEGT. CDR3: CASSPVGDSQPQHF. CDR3 sequence (DNA): TGTGCCAGCAGTCCAGTGGGGGACAGTCAGCCCCAGCATTTT.

V is TRBV6-5 and J is TRBJ1-1; D not certain. The CDR3 runs to 14 residues. The germline V gene encodes CDR1 MNHEY and CDR2 SVGAGI. V was trimmed by 1 base and J by 3 bases, leaving 9 bases between them. CDR3 coding DNA: TGTGCCAGCAGTTACTGGGGTGGGGACACTGAAGCTTTCTTT. Translation: CASSYWGGDTEAFF.